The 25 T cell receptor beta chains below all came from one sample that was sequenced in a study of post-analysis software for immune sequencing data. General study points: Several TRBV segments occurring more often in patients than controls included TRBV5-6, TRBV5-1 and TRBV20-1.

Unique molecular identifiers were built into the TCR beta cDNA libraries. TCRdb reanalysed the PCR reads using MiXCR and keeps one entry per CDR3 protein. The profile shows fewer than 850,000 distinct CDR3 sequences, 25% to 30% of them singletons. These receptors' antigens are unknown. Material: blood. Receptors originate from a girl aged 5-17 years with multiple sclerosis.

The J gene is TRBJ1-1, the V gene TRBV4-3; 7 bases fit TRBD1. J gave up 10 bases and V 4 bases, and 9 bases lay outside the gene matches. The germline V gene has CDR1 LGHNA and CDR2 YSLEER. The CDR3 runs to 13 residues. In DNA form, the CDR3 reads TGCGCCAGCAGCCGAGATCGTCAGGGGGGAGCTTTCTTT. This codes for CASSRDRQGGAFF.

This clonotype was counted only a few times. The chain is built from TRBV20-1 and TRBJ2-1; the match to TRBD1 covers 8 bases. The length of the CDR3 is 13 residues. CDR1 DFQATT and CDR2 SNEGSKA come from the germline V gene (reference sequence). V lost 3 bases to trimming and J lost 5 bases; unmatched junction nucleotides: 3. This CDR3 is CSASTGGNNEQFF. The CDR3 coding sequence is TGCAGTGCTAGCACAGGGGGGAACAATGAGCAGTTCTTC.

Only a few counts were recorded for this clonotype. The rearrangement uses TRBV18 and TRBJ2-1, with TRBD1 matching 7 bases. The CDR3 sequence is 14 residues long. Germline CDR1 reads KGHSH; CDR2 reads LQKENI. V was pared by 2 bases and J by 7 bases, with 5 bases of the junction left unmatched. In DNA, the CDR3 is TGTGCCAGCTCACCATCAACAGGGGATAATGAGCAGTTCTTC. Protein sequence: CASSPSTGDNEQFF.

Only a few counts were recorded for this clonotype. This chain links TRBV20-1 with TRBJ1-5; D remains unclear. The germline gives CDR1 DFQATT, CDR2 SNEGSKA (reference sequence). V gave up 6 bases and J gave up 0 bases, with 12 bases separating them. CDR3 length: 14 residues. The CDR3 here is CSAGRRISNQPQHF. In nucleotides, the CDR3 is TGCAGTGCAGGCCGTCGGATTAGCAATCAGCCCCAGCATTTT.

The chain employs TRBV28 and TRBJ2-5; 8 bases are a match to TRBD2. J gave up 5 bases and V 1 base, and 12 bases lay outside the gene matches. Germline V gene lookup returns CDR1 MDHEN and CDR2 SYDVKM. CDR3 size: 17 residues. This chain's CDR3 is CASSLLGTSGSGETQYF. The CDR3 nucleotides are TGTGCCAGCAGTTTATTAGGGACGAGCGGGAGTGGCGAGACCCAGTACTTC.

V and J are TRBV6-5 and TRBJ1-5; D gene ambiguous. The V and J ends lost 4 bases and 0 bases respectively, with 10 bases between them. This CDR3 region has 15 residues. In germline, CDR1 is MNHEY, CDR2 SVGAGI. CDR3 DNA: TGTGCCAGCAGTTTCACACCGTTTAGCAATCAGCCCCAGCATTTT. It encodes CASSFTPFSNQPQHF.

In DNA, the CDR3 is TGTGCCAGCAGTGGTACATCTAACTATGGCTACACCTTC. Its protein product is CASSGTSNYGYTF. The chain couples TRBV28 to TRBJ1-2; D is unclear. The CDR3 sequence is 13 residues long. Per the germline V gene, CDR1 is MDHEN and CDR2 is SYDVKM. The V gene lost 5 bases and the J gene lost 0 bases, with 7 bases spanning the gap.

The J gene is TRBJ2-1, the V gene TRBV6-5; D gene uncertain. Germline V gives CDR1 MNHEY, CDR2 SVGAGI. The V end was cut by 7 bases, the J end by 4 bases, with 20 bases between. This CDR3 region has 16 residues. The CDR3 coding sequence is TGTGCCAGCAAGCGCAAGGACCCGTCATGGTACAATGAGCAGTTCTTC. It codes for CASKRKDPSWYNEQFF.

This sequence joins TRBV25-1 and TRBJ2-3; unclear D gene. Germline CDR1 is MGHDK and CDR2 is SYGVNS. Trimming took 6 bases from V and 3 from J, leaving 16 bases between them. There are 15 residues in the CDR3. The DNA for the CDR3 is TGTGCCAGCAGGGTCGGGTCTAGTGTGACAGATACGCAGTATTTT. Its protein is CASRVGSSVTDTQYF.

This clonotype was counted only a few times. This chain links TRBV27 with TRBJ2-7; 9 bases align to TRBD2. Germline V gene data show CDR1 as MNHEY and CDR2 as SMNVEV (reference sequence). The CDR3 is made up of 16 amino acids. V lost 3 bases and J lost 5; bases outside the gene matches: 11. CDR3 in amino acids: CASSLGLAGRYDEQYF. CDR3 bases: TGTGCCAGCAGTTTGGGTCTAGCGGGAAGATACGACGAGCAGTACTTC.

The CDR3 here is CASREDAGTSGWAEQFF. CDR3 coding DNA: TGTGCCAGCAGGGAAGACGCCGGGACTAGCGGATGGGCTGAGCAGTTCTTC. The chain has TRBV25-1 and TRBJ2-1; 11 bases align to TRBD2. The CDR3 is 17 amino acids. V shed 6 bases, J shed 9 bases, and the junction held 16 bases outside the gene matches. From germline, CDR1 is MGHDK and CDR2 SYGVNS.

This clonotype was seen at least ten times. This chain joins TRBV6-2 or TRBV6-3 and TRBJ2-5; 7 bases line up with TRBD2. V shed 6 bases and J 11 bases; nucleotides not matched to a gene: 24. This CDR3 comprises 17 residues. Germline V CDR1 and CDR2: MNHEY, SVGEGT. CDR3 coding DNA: TGTGCCAGCAGCCCCAGGACTAGTCCAGTCCTTTTGGTGGAGCAGTACTTC. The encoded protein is CASSPRTSPVLLVEQYF.

For the CDR3, the DNA is TGTGCCAGCAGTTTATTCGGCAGGGGTCATGGGGCCAACGTCCTGACTTTC. Translating gives CASSLFGRGHGANVLTF. The V call is TRBV12-3 or TRBV12-4, the J call TRBJ2-6, with D maybe TRBD1 (6 bases). This CDR3 comprises 17 residues. V was pared by 2 bases and J by 3 bases, with 14 bases between.

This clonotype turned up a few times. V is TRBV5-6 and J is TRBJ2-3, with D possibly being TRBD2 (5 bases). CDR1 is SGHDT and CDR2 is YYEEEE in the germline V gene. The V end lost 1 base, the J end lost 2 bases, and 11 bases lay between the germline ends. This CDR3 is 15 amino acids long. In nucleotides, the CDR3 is TGTGCCAGCAGCTTGCGCGGGTCGAACACAGATACGCAGTATTTT. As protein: CASSLRGSNTDTQYF.

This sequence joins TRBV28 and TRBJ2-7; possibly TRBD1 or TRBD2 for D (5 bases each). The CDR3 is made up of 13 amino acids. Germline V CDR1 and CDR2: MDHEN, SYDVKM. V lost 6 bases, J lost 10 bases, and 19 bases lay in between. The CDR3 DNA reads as TGTGCCAGCAGATCCGGGGCCTCCACAGCCCAGTACTTC. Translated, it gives CASRSGASTAQYF.

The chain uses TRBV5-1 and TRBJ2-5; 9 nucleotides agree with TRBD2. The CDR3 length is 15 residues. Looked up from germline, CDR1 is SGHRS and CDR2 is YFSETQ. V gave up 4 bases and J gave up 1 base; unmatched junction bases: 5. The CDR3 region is CASSLAGMGQETQYF. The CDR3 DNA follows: TGCGCCAGCAGCCTAGCGGGAATGGGCCAAGAGACCCAGTACTTC.

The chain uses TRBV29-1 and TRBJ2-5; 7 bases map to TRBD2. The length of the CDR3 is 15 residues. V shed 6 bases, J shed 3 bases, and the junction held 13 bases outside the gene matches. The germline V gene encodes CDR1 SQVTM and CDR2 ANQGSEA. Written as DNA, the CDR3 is TGCAGCGTGGAGTTGGGGGGGAAGAAGAAAGAGACCCAGTACTTC. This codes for CSVELGGKKKETQYF.

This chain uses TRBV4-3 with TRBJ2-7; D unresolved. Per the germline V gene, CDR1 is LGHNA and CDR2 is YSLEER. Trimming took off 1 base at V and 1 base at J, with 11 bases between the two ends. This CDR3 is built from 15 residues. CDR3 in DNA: TGCGCCAGCAGCCAAGTTTATCATCCATCCTACGAGCAGTACTTC. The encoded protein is CASSQVYHPSYEQYF.

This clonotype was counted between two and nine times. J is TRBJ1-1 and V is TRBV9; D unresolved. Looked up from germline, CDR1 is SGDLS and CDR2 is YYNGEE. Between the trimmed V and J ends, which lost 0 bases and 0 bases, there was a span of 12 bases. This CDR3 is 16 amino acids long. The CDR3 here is CASSVGARMMNTEAFF. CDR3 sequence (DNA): TGTGCCAGCAGCGTAGGGGCCCGGATGATGAACACTGAAGCTTTCTTT.

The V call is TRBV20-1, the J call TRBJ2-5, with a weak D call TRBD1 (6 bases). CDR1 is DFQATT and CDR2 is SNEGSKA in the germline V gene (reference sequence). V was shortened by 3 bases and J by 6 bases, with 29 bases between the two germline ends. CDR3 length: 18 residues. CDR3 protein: CSARTQGISQGRRKTQYF. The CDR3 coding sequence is TGCAGTGCTAGGACCCAAGGAATATCCCAGGGGAGAAGAAAGACCCAGTACTTC.

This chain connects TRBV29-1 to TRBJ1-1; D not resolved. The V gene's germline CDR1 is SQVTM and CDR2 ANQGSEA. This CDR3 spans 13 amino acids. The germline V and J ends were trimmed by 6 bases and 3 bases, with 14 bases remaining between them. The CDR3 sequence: CSVALGGYTEAFF. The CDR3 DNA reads TGCAGCGTGGCCCTTGGCGGATACACTGAAGCTTTCTTT.

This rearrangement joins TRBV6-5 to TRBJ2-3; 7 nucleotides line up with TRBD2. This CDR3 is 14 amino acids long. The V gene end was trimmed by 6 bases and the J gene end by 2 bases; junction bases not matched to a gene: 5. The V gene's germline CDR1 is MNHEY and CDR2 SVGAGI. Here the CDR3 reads CASRRGSNTDTQYF. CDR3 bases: TGTGCCAGCAGGCGGGGGAGCAACACAGATACGCAGTATTTT.

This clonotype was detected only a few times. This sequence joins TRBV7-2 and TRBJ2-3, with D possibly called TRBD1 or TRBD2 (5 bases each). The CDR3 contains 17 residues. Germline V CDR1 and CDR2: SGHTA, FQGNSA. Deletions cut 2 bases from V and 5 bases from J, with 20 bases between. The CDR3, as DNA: TGTGCCAGCAGCTTATGGAGTTGGGACGGCGCTGGAGATACGCAGTATTTT. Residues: CASSLWSWDGAGDTQYF.

CDR3 nucleotides: TGTGCCAGCCACCCGGGAGTGGGGAGTGTTGGTGCGCAGTATTTT. It translates to CASHPGVGSVGAQYF. This sequence joins TRBV27 and TRBJ2-3; D is perhaps TRBD2 (6 bases). The V end lost 8 bases, the J end lost 10 bases, and 25 bases lay between the germline ends. Germline V gene lookup returns CDR1 MNHEY and CDR2 SMNVEV (reference sequence). The CDR3 spans 15 residues.

The CDR3 loop reads CASSPSPTGIFNYGYTF. DNA for the CDR3: TGTGCCAGCAGCCCCAGCCCCACAGGGATCTTTAACTATGGCTACACCTTC. The chain uses TRBV27 and TRBJ1-2; tentative D call: TRBD1 (6 bases). Trimming shortened V by 6 bases and J by 1 base, and 21 bases separated the two germline ends. Germline CDR1 reads MNHEY; CDR2 reads SMNVEV (reference sequence). The CDR3 runs to 17 residues.